These T cell receptor beta chains were read from a single sample in a study of shared clonotypes between healthy human individuals. Generated by immunoSEQ multiplex PCR, the TCRdb table keeps only in-frame clones and is missing some. The sample consists of about 690,000 clones, 90% of them appearing once. Sequencing input: memory CD8+ T cells from PBMCs. The receptor set was obtained from a man aged 18 to 30 in good health. Some clones in this sample may be carry-over from other donors' samples. Each CDR3 is given with its conserved first and last residue. A D gene is named only where the DNA matches it firmly. Some rows have no size entry. The others give once, few or many, or a class for an expanded clone.

size	D	V	J	CDR3	DNA
.	TRBD1	TRBV6-5	TRBJ2-3	CASKLTGGGTDTQYF	TGTGCCAGCAAGCTGACAGGGGGCGGGACAGATACGCAGTATTTT
.	.	TRBV6-6	TRBJ1-2	CASISVPAMGYYGYTF	TGTGCCAGCATCTCCGTCCCAGCGATGGGATACTATGGCTACACCTTC
.	.	TRBV5-6	TRBJ2-7	CASSLLRFRVTYEQYF	TGTGCCAGCAGCTTGCTAAGATTTAGGGTCACCTACGAGCAGTACTTC
.	TRBD1	TRBV7-2	TRBJ1-1	CASSPRSAGGPRRGEAFF	TGTGCCAGCAGCCCCCGCAGCGCAGGGGGCCCCCGCCGGGGTGAAGCTTTCTTT
.	.	TRBV6-6	TRBJ2-2	CASSPPGTGELFF	TGTGCCAGCAGTCCCCCGGGTACCGGGGAGCTGTTTTTT
.	.	TRBV2	TRBJ2-2	CASSGRVSNTGELFF	TGTGCCAGCAGTGGCAGAGTTTCGAACACCGGGGAGCTGTTTTTT
once	TRBD1	TRBV19	TRBJ1-5	CASSTTGDRPQHF	TGTGCCAGTAGTACTACAGGGGATCGGCCCCAGCATTTT
.	.	TRBV29-1	TRBJ1-2	CSVEDLQFYTF	TGCAGCGTTGAAGATCTTCAATTCTACACCTTC
.	TRBD2	TRBV5-4	TRBJ2-3	CASRSGTSGSADTQYF	TGTGCCAGCAGATCCGGGACTAGCGGGAGTGCAGATACGCAGTATTTT
.	.	TRBV21-1	TRBJ2-5	CASSNVEGRGRGETQYF	TGTGCCAGCAGCAATGTTGAGGGCAGGGGGCGAGGAGAGACCCAGTACTTC
once	TRBD2	TRBV9	TRBJ2-1	CASSVASGRGHNEQFF	TGTGCCAGCAGCGTCGCTAGCGGGAGAGGCCACAATGAGCAGTTCTTC
.	.	TRBV6-4	TRBJ2-3	CASSDRWGLSADTQYF	TGTGCCAGCAGTGATCGGTGGGGGCTGAGCGCAGATACGCAGTATTTT
few	.	TRBV4-1	TRBJ1-4	CASSQGGIEKLFF	TGCGCCAGCAGCCAAGGGGGCATTGAAAAACTGTTTTTT
.	.	TRBV11-2	TRBJ2-3	CASSLDLTDTQYF	TGTGCCAGCAGCTTAGATCTAACAGATACGCAGTATTTT
once	TRBD2	TRBV9	TRBJ2-1	CASSVGREGYNEQFF	TGTGCCAGCAGCGTAGGTCGGGAGGGCTACAATGAGCAGTTCTTC
.	.	TRBV7-8	TRBJ2-1	CASSARYNEQFF	TGTGCCAGCAGCGCCCGGTACAATGAGCAGTTCTTC
.	.	TRBV4-3	TRBJ2-3	CASSQETTPVDTQYF	TGCGCCAGCAGCCAAGAAACTACCCCAGTGGATACGCAGTATTTT
.	.	TRBV27	TRBJ2-4	CASSPQGPKNIQYF	TGTGCCAGCAGTCCCCAGGGGCCCAAAAACATTCAGTACTTC
.	.	TRBV6-5	TRBJ2-1	CASSYGGGSSNEQFF	TGTGCCAGCAGTTATGGGGGCGGGAGTAGCAATGAGCAGTTCTTC
.	.	TRBV19	TRBJ2-7	CASSMVAKRYEQYF	TGTGCCAGTAGTATGGTAGCGAAGCGCTACGAGCAGTACTTC
.	.	TRBV5-6	TRBJ2-3	CASSQSTDTQYF	TGTGCCAGCAGCCAAAGCACAGATACGCAGTATTTT
.	TRBD1	TRBV5-6	TRBJ2-7	CASPGQGFYEQYF	TGTGCCAGCCCGGGACAGGGTTTCTACGAGCAGTACTTC
.	.	TRBV5-4	TRBJ2-2	CASSLPGRNTGELFF	TGTGCCAGCAGCCTTCCGGGACGGAACACCGGGGAGCTGTTTTTT
.	TRBD1	TRBV15	TRBJ1-2	CATSRTPRTGHYGYTF	TGTGCCACCAGCCGCACCCCTCGGACAGGGCACTATGGCTACACCTTC
.	.	TRBV13	TRBJ1-2	CASSLGALVGIDGYTF	TGTGCCAGCAGCTTAGGGGCCTTAGTGGGGATCGATGGCTACACCTTC
.	.	TRBV5-1	TRBJ1-2	CASSSRGQGYTF	TGCGCCAGCAGCTCCCGGGGGCAGGGTTACACCTTC
.	TRBD2	TRBV9	TRBJ2-7	CASSVGIAGEYEQYF	TGTGCCAGCAGCGTTGGTATAGCGGGAGAGTACGAGCAGTACTTC
.	.	TRBV7-3	TRBJ1-1	CASSRGLWDTEAFF	TGTGCCAGCAGTCGGGGGTTGTGGGACACTGAAGCTTTCTTT
.	.	TRBV7-9	TRBJ1-5	CASSLGSSQPQHF	TGTGCCAGCAGCTTAGGATCTAGCCAGCCCCAGCATTTT
.	.	TRBV9	TRBJ1-1	CASSVLSGFETEAFF	TGTGCCAGCAGCGTCCTGTCGGGGTTTGAAACTGAAGCTTTCTTT
.	.	TRBV9	TRBJ2-7	CASGRGSAFYEQYF	TGTGCCAGCGGCAGAGGATCCGCGTTTTACGAGCAGTACTTC
few	.	TRBV27	TRBJ2-7	CASSLMGTHGGEQYF	TGTGCCAGCAGTTTAATGGGGACCCATGGGGGCGAGCAGTACTTC
.	.	TRBV5-6	TRBJ2-7	CASSFGGVHYEQYF	TGTGCCAGCAGCTTCGGGGGAGTGCACTACGAGCAGTACTTC
few	TRBD1	TRBV5-5	TRBJ1-2	CASSPTLAGGEGYTF	TGTGCCAGCAGCCCTACATTAGCAGGGGGCGAGGGCTACACCTTC
.	.	TRBV7-9	TRBJ2-7	CASSFGLSLSYEQYF	TGTGCCAGCAGCTTCGGACTATCTCTCTCCTACGAGCAGTACTTC
.	TRBD2	TRBV5-1	TRBJ2-2	CASSVGLAVNTGELFF	TGCGCCAGCAGCGTGGGACTAGCGGTGAACACCGGGGAGCTGTTTTTT
.	TRBD1	TRBV28	TRBJ1-2	CASSSLTGGNYGYTF	TGTGCCAGCAGCTCCTTGACAGGGGGGAACTATGGCTACACCTTC
.	.	TRBV9	TRBJ2-1	CASSTGTPYNEQFF	TGTGCCAGCAGCACCGGGACTCCTTACAATGAGCAGTTCTTC
.	TRBD2	TRBV5-4	TRBJ2-1	CASSPPRDYSYNEQFF	TGTGCCAGCAGCCCCCCGAGGGACTACTCCTACAATGAGCAGTTCTTC
.	.	TRBV7-8	TRBJ1-1	CASSLGSSLNAEAFF	TGTGCCAGCAGCTTAGGCTCCTCATTAAACGCTGAAGCTTTCTTT
.	.	TRBV5-6	TRBJ1-1	CASSLWVGPLGNTEAFF	TGTGCCAGCAGCTTGTGGGTGGGCCCCCTGGGGAACACTGAAGCTTTCTTT